Detailed here is one T cell receptor (beta chain). Antigen specificity is unknown. Germline CDR1 and CDR2: DFQATT and SNEGSKA (reference sequence). The CDR3 sequence is 14 residues long. J was trimmed by 11 bases and V by 6 bases; bases with no gene match: 17. This entry is derived from a study of post-analysis software for immune sequencing data. Study at large: Some patients lacked subtype; others had relapsing-remitting, secondary progressive or progressive-relapsing disease. General study findings and limits: Controls showed lower frequencies than patients for a handful of TRBV segments, and TRBV5-6, TRBV5-1 and TRBV20-1 were among these.

cDNA libraries of TCR beta carried unique molecular identifiers. The source material, 1 to 10 million T cells, gave rise to roughly 0.5 million cDNA molecules. TCRdb reprocessed the PCR reads via MiXCR and lists one record per CDR3 protein. The sample includes a few hundred thousand distinct CDR3 sequences, less than 35% of them seen just once. Sequencing was performed on blood. This chain joins TRBV20-1 and TRBJ1-1; 8 positions match TRBD1. The TCR was taken from a girl under 18 with multiple sclerosis. The CDR3 bases are TGCAGTGCCTCCCTTCCCGGACAGGGTAGGGGCGCTTTCTTT. It codes for CSASLPGQGRGAFF.